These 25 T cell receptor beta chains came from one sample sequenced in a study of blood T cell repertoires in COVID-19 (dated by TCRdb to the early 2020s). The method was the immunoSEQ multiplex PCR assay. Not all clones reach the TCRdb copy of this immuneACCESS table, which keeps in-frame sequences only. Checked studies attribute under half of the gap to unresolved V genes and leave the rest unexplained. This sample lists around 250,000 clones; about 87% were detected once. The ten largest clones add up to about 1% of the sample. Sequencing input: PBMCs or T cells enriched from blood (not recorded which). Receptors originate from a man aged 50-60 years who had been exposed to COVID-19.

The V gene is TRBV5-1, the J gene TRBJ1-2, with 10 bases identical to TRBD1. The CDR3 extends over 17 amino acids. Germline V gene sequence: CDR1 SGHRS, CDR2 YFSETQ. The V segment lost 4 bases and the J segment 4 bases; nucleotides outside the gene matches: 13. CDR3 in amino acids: CASSTPFPGQGTYGYTF. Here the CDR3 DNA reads TGCGCCAGCAGCACTCCCTTCCCGGGACAGGGGACCTATGGCTACACCTTC.

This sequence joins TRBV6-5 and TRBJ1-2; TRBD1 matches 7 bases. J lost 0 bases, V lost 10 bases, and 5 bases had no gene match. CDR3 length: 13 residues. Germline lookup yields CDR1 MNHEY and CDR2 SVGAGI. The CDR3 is CAIHRGANYGYTF. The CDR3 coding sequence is TGTGCCATCCACAGGGGAGCTAACTATGGCTACACCTTC.

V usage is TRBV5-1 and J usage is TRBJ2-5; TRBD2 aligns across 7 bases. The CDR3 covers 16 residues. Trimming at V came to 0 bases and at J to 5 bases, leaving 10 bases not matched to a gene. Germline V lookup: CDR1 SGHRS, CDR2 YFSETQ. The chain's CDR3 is CASSLGEGTIGETQYF. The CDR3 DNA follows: TGCGCCAGCAGCTTGGGGGAAGGGACTATCGGGGAGACCCAGTACTTC.

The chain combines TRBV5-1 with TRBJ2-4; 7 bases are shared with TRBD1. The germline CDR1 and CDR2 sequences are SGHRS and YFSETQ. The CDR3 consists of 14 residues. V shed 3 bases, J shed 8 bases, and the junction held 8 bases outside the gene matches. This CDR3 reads CASSSDREGHIQYF. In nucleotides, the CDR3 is TGCGCCAGCAGCTCCGACAGGGAAGGACACATTCAGTACTTC.

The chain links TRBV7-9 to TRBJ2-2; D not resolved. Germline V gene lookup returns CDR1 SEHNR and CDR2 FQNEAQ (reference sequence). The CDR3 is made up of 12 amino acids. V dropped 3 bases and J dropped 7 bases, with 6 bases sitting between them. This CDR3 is CASSFFNGELFF. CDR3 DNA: TGTGCCAGCAGCTTTTTTAACGGGGAGCTGTTTTTT.

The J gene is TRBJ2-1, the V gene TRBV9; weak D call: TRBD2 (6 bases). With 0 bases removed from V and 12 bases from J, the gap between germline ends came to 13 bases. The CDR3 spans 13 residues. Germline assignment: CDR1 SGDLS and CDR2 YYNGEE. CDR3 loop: CASSVGSREVQFF. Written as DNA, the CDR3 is TGTGCCAGCAGCGTAGGTTCTAGGGAGGTGCAGTTCTTC.

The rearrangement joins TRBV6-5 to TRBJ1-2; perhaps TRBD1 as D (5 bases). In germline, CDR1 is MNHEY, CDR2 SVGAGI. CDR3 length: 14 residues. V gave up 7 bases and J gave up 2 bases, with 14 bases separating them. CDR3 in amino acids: CASTPGGENYGYTF. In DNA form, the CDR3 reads TGTGCCAGCACCCCGGGGGGTGAGAACTATGGCTACACCTTC.

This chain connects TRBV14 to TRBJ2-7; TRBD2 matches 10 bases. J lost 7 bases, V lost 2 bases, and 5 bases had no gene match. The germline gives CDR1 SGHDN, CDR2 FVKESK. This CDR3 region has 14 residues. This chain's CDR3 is CASSQLAGVGEQYV. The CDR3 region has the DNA TGTGCCAGCAGCCAACTAGCGGGAGTGGGTGAGCAGTACGTC.

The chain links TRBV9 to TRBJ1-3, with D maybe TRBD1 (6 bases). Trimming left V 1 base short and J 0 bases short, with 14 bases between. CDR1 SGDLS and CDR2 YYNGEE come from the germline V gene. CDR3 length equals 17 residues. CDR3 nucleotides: TGTGCCAGCAGCGTAAGAGGACAGAGCCACTCTGGAAACACCATATATTTT. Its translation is CASSVRGQSHSGNTIYF. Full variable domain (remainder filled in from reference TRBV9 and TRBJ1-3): DSGVTQTPKHLITATGQRVTLRCSPRSGDLSVYWYQQSLDQGLQFLIQYYNGEERAKGNILERFSAQQFPDLHSELNLSSLELGDSALYFCASSVRGQSHSGNTIYFGEGSWLTVV.

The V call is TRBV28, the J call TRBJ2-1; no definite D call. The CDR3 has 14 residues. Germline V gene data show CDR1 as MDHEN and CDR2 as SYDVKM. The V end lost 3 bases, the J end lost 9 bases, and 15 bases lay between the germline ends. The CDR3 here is CASSFPPAPGEQFF. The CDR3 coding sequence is TGTGCCAGCAGTTTCCCCCCGGCCCCAGGTGAGCAGTTCTTC.

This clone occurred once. The CDR3 DNA reads as TGTGCCAGCAGTTCCCCAGGGCTGGGCGGCTACACCTTC. The encoded protein is CASSSPGLGGYTF. The gene calls are TRBV28 and TRBJ1-2, with a possible D match to TRBD1 (5 bases). The V end lost 4 bases, the J end lost 8 bases, and 14 bases lay between the germline ends. Germline V gene data show CDR1 as MDHEN and CDR2 as SYDVKM. CDR3 size: 13 residues.

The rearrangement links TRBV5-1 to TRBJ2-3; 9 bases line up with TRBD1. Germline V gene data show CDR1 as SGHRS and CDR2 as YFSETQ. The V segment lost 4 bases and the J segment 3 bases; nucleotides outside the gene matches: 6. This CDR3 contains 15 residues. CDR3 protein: CASSIRDRVTDTQYF. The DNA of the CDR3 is TGCGCCAGCAGCATCCGGGACAGGGTAACAGATACGCAGTATTTT.

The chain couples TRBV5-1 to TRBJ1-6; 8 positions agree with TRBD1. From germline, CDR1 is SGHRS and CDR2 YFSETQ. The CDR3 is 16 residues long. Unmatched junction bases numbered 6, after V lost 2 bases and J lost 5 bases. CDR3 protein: CASSLDRTGNNSPLHF. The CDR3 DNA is TGCGCCAGCAGCTTAGACCGGACAGGGAATAATTCACCCCTCCACTTT.

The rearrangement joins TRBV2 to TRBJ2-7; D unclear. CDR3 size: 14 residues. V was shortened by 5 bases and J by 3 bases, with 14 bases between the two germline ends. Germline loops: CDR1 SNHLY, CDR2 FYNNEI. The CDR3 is CASSSIGYRYEQYF. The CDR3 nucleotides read TGTGCCAGCAGTTCCATCGGGTATCGCTACGAGCAGTACTTC.

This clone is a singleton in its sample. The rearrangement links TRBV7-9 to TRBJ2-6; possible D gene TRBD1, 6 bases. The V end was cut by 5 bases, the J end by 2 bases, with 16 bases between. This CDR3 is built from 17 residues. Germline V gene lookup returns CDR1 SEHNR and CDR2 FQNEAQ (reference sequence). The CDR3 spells CASSPKQGVAGANVLTF. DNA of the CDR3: TGTGCCAGCAGCCCCAAACAGGGTGTGGCTGGGGCCAACGTCCTGACTTTC.

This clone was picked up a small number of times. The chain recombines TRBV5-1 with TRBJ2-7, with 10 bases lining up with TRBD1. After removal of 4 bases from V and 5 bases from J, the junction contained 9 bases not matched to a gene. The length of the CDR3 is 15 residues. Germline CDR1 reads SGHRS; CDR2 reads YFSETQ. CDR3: CASSPGGTGDHEQYV. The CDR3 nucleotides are TGCGCCAGCAGCCCGGGGGGGACAGGGGACCACGAGCAGTACGTC.

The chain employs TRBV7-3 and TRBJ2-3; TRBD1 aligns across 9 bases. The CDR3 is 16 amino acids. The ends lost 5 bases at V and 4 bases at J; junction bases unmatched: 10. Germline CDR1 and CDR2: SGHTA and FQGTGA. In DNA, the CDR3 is TGTGCCAGCAGCCTTCACCCGGGACAGGGTTCAGATACGCAGTATTTT. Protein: CASSLHPGQGSDTQYF.

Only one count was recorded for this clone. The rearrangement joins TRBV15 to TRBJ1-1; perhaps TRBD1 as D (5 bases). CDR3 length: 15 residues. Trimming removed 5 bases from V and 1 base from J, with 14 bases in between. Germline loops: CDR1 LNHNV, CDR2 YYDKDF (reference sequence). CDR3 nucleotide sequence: TGTGCCACCAGCCGCGGGGGAAACTCGAACACTGAAGCTTTCTTT. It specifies CATSRGGNSNTEAFF.

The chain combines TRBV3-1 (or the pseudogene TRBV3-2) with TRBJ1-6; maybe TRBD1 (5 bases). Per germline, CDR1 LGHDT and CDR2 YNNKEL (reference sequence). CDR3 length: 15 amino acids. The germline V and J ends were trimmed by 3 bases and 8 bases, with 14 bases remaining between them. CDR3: CASSQGGVGDSPLHF. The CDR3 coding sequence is TGTGCCAGCAGCCAGGGGGGGGTAGGTGATTCACCCCTCCACTTT.

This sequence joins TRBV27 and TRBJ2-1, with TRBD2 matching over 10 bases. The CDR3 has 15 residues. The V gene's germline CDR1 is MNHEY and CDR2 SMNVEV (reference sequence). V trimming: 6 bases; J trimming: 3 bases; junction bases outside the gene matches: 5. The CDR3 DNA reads TGTGCCAGCAGGATGACTAGCGGGTACTACAATGAGCAGTTCTTC. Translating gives CASRMTSGYYNEQFF.

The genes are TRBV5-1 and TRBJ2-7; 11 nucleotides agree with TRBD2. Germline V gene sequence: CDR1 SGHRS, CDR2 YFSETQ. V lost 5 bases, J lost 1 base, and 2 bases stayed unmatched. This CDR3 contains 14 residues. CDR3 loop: CASRTSGASYEQYF. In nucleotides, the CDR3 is TGCGCCAGCAGGACTAGCGGGGCATCCTACGAGCAGTACTTC. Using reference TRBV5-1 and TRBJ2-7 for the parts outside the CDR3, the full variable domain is KAGVTQTPRYLIKTRGQQVTLSCSPISGHRSVSWYQQTPGQGLQFLFEYFSETQRNKGNFPGRFSGRQFSNSRSEMNVSTLELGDSALYLCASRTSGASYEQYFGPGTRLTVT.

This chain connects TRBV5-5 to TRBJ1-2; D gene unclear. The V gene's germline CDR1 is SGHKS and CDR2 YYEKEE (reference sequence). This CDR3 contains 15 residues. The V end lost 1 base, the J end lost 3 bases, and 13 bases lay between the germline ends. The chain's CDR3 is CASSLNSYTDYGYTF. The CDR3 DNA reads TGTGCCAGCAGCTTGAACAGCTATACGGACTATGGCTACACCTTC.

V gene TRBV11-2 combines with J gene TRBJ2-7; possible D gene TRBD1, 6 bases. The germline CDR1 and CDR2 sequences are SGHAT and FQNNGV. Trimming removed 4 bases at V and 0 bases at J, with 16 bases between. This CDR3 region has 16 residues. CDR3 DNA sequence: TGTGCCAGCAGCTCGATAGGGGGACCGACCTCCTACGAGCAGTACGTC. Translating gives CASSSIGGPTSYEQYV.

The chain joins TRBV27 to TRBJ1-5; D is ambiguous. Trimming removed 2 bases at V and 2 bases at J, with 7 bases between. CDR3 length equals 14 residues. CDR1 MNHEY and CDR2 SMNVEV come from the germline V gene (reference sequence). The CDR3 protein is CASSLISGNQPQHF. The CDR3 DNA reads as TGTGCCAGCAGTTTAATTTCAGGCAATCAGCCCCAGCATTTT.

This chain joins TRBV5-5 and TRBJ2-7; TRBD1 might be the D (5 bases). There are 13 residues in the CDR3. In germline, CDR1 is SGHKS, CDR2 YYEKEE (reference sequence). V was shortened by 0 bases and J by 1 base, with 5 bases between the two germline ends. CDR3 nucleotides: TGTGCCAGCAGCTTGGAGGGGTCCTACGAGCAGTACTTC. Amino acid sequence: CASSLEGSYEQYF.